These 26 T cell receptor beta chains originate from one sample sequenced in a study of Graves' ophthalmopathy and Graves' hyperthyroidism. Investigators amplified TCR beta CDR3 regions from RNA transcripts. Investigators did first-round RT-PCR with HTBI primers, then second-round multiplex PCR. TCRdb reanalysed the multiplex PCR reads using MiXCR and keeps one entry per CDR3 protein. The sample carries 740,000 or so distinct CDR3 sequences, 35% to 50% recorded once. The sample taken for sequencing was peripheral blood. These receptor sequences come from an adult man with Graves' ophthalmopathy.

As to this clonotype: It may be a read error: a sequence one base away is much more abundant. This chain links TRBV2 with TRBJ1-1; D remains unclear. Per the germline V gene, CDR1 is SNHLY and CDR2 is FYNNEI. This CDR3 region has 15 residues. The CDR3 DNA reads TGTGACAGCAGGAATCCAAGCACCGCCCAAACTGAAGCTTTCTTT. Amino acid sequence: CDSRNPSTAQTEAFF.

This clonotype has only one observation. Since a much larger clone is just one base distant, this may be a read error. Given the absence of the conserved phenylalanine or tryptophan at the CDR3 end, a read error is likely. The CDR3 DNA reads as TGTGCCACCAGCAGAGTCTCGGGGGACTCACCCCTCCACTCT. Amino acids: CATSRVSGDSPLHS. The V and J genes are TRBV15 and TRBJ1-6; a possible D gene is TRBD1 (5 bases). Trimming left V 1 base short and J 10 bases short, with 11 bases between. This CDR3 region has 14 residues. The V gene's germline CDR1 is LNHNV and CDR2 YYDKDF (reference sequence).

To note about this clonotype: At one boundary the junction diverges from the germline segment, which might be a read error. V and J are TRBV14 and TRBJ1-1; the D is unclear. The CDR3 has 11 amino acids. CDR1 is SGHDN, CDR2 FVKESK, per germline. The CDR3 nucleotides are TGTGCCAGCAGTCCTCCGGCAGGTCTCCTCTTT. It specifies CASSPPAGLLF. Complete variable domain (other parts from reference TRBV14 and TRBJ1-1): EAGVTQFPSHSVIEKGQTVTLRCDPISGHDNLYWYRRVMGKEIKFLLHFVKESKQDESGMPNNRFLAERTGGTYSTLKVQPAELEDSGVYFCASSPPAGLLFGQGTRLTVV.

This clonotype was counted ten times or more. The CDR3 loop reads CASVPFVHEQYF. In DNA form, the CDR3 reads TGTGCCAGCGTACCATTCGTACACGAGCAGTACTTC. The chain uses TRBV2 and TRBJ2-7; D not resolved. The germline CDR1 and CDR2 sequences are SNHLY and FYNNEI. The CDR3 length is 12 residues. Trimming left V 8 bases short and J 5 bases short, with 13 bases between.

On this clonotype: A much larger clonotype is one base distant, so this may be a read error. The rearrangement uses TRBV7-9 and TRBJ2-6, with 7 bases aligning to TRBD1. Per germline, CDR1 SEHNR and CDR2 FQNEAQ (reference sequence). V gave up 7 bases and J gave up 0 bases; unmatched junction bases: 6. CDR3 length equals 16 residues. This CDR3 is CASTSAGGSGANVLTF. The CDR3 nucleotides are TGTGCCAGCACCTCGGCAGGGGGCTCTGGGGCCAACGTCCTGACTTTC.

In its sample, this clonotype was seen a few times. The chain has TRBV7-2 and TRBJ2-5; D possibly corresponds to TRBD1 (6 bases). V shed 1 base and J shed 5 bases, with 14 bases lying between them. CDR1 is SGHTA and CDR2 is FQGNSA in the germline V gene. The CDR3 is 15 residues long. CDR3 protein: CASSLGGQSMETQYF. CDR3 DNA: TGTGCCAGCAGCTTAGGAGGACAGAGCATGGAGACCCAGTACTTC.

This clonotype was recorded many times. This chain connects TRBV7-2 to TRBJ2-5, with no clear D. Per germline, CDR1 SGHTA and CDR2 FQGNSA. The V end lost 1 base, the J end lost 9 bases, and 12 bases lay between the germline ends. The CDR3 consists of 13 residues. The CDR3 DNA is TGTGCCAGCAGCTTAGGACCGGGTAGAGCCCAGTACTTC. Its translation is CASSLGPGRAQYF.

The chain is built from TRBV19 and TRBJ1-5; possibly TRBD1 for D (6 bases). The CDR3 contains 18 residues. Germline loops: CDR1 LNHDA, CDR2 SQIVND (reference sequence). Deletions cut 6 bases from V and 7 bases from J, with 28 bases between. CDR3 loop: CASRTQGRAGAAGQPQHF. The CDR3, as DNA: TGTGCCAGTAGGACCCAAGGCAGGGCAGGGGCAGCGGGGCAGCCCCAGCATTTT.

CDR3 coding DNA: TGCGCCAGCAGCCCGGAAAGAACTCAAGAGACCCAGTACTTC. Translated, it gives CASSPERTQETQYF. V usage is TRBV5-1 and J usage is TRBJ2-5; D ambiguous. Germline CDR1 is SGHRS and CDR2 is YFSETQ. The ends were cut back, 4 bases at V and 2 bases at J, with 12 bases in the middle. The CDR3 totals 14 residues.

Remarks on this clonotype: Compared with germline, one end of the junction differs, possibly owing to a read error. The chain combines TRBV10-3 with TRBJ2-7; D perhaps matches TRBD1 (6 bases). There are 13 residues in the CDR3. CDR1 and CDR2 (germline): ENHRY, SYGVKD. DNA for the CDR3: TGCGGCCCCCGGGACATCAGCTCCTACGAGCAGTACTTC. Protein sequence: CGPRDISSYEQYF.

This clonotype has only one observation. This chain links TRBV20-1 with TRBJ2-7; D possibly corresponds to TRBD2 (5 bases). Germline V gene data show CDR1 as DFQATT and CDR2 as SNEGSKA (reference sequence). The CDR3 consists of 15 residues. The V end was cut by 7 bases, the J end by 0 bases, with 19 bases between. This chain's CDR3 is CSVPSSISGSYEQYF. The CDR3, as DNA: TGCAGTGTCCCTAGCAGCATATCCGGCTCCTACGAGCAGTACTTC.

This clonotype occurred a few times. The chain employs TRBV9 and TRBJ2-7, with TRBD2 matching over 9 bases. Per germline, CDR1 SGDLS and CDR2 YYNGEE. V lost 4 bases and J lost 0; bases outside the gene matches: 8. This CDR3 spans 16 amino acids. The CDR3 region has the DNA TGTGCCAGCAGCTCGAGAGGTAGCGGGAGCTCCTACGAGCAGTACTTC. It is translated as CASSSRGSGSSYEQYF.

This clonotype was seen only a few times. The chain couples TRBV9 to TRBJ2-2; TRBD1 might be the D (6 bases). Germline V gene sequence: CDR1 SGDLS, CDR2 YYNGEE. The CDR3 has 16 residues. V lost 4 bases to trimming and J lost 2 bases, with 15 bases between them. CDR3 nucleotides: TGTGCCAGCAGCTACCCCAGGACAGTCAACACCGGGGAGCTGTTTTTT. Amino acid sequence: CASSYPRTVNTGELFF.

This clonotype has a handful of counts. This chain joins TRBV7-8 and TRBJ1-5; TRBD1 is a possible D gene (6 bases). Per the germline V gene, CDR1 is SGHVS and CDR2 is FQNEAQ. This CDR3 comprises 14 residues. V was shortened by 6 bases and J by 5 bases, with 14 bases between the two germline ends. In DNA, the CDR3 is TGTGCCAGCAGGGTCGCAGGGGAATATCAGCCCCAGCATTTT. Its protein is CASRVAGEYQPQHF.

This clonotype was seen only a few times. The chain recombines TRBV19 with TRBJ1-5; 11 nucleotides align to TRBD1. Germline values: CDR1 LNHDA, CDR2 SQIVND (reference sequence). This CDR3 is 15 amino acids long. V trimming: 0 bases; J trimming: 7 bases; junction bases outside the gene matches: 2. CDR3 coding DNA: TGTGCCAGTAGTATAGAGGACAGGGGGCTACAGCCCCAGCATTTT. This gives the protein CASSIEDRGLQPQHF. Variable domain in full (rest from reference TRBV19 and TRBJ1-5): DGGITQSPKYLFRKEGQNVTLSCEQNLNHDAMYWYRQDPGQGLRLIYYSQIVNDFQKGDIAEGYSVSREKKESFPLTVTSAQKNPTAFYLCASSIEDRGLQPQHFGDGTRLSIL.

In this sample, this clonotype turned up many times. This chain connects TRBV15 to TRBJ2-6, with D tentatively TRBD2 (5 bases). Trimming shortened V by 5 bases and J by 1 base, and 12 bases separated the two germline ends. The germline V gene encodes CDR1 LNHNV and CDR2 YYDKDF (reference sequence). This CDR3 has 16 amino acids. Written as DNA, the CDR3 is TGTGCCACCAGCCTCCCAGGCGGGTCTGGGGCCAACGTCCTGACTTTC. This translates into CATSLPGGSGANVLTF.

This clonotype was seen repeatedly, ten times or more. V is TRBV7-8 and J is TRBJ1-5, with 9 bases aligning to TRBD1. Germline CDR1 reads SGHVS; CDR2 reads FQNEAQ. The CDR3 contains 15 residues. The V segment lost 1 base and the J segment 7 bases; nucleotides outside the gene matches: 5. The CDR3 DNA reads as TGTGCCAGCAGCTTAGTAGGGACAGGGACCCAGCCCCAGCATTTT. Translating gives CASSLVGTGTQPQHF.

This clonotype was observed a handful of times. The V call is TRBV20-1, the J call TRBJ1-1, with D possibly being TRBD1 (6 bases). The length of the CDR3 is 14 residues. The germline V gene has CDR1 DFQATT and CDR2 SNEGSKA (reference sequence). V was pared by 4 bases and J by 1 base, with 13 bases between. Here the CDR3 reads CSATGGSQNTEAFF. The CDR3 DNA is TGCAGTGCTACTGGGGGCAGTCAGAACACTGAAGCTTTCTTT.

V usage is TRBV6-1 and J usage is TRBJ2-7; 11 nucleotides match TRBD1. With V trimmed by 5 bases and J by 2 bases, 11 bases remained unmatched. The CDR3 spans 17 residues. The germline V gene has CDR1 MNHNS and CDR2 SASEGT. DNA of the CDR3: TGTGCCAGCAGTTACAGTCCCCGGGACAGGGGGACCTACGAGCAGTACTTC. This sequence encodes CASSYSPRDRGTYEQYF.

The V gene is TRBV9, the J gene TRBJ1-2; 12 bases are shared with TRBD1. The CDR3 length is 12 residues. In germline, CDR1 is SGDLS, CDR2 YYNGEE. The V segment lost 4 bases and the J segment 14 bases; nucleotides outside the gene matches: 6. Written as DNA, the CDR3 is TGTGCCAGCAGCTCGGGACAGGGGGCTCTGACCTTC. Amino acid sequence: CASSSGQGALTF.

This chain links TRBV7-2 with TRBJ2-7; the match to TRBD1 covers 11 bases. Trimming cost V 6 bases and J 5 bases; bases outside gene matches: 6. Germline assignment: CDR1 SGHTA and CDR2 FQGNSA. The CDR3 spans 14 residues. CDR3 nucleotide sequence: TGTGCCAGCAGGAGGACAGGGGGCCGCCACGAGCAGTACTTC. Protein product: CASRRTGGRHEQYF.

This clonotype was counted many times. The genes are TRBV7-3 and TRBJ2-5, with D perhaps matching TRBD1 or TRBD2 (6 bases each). The length of the CDR3 is 14 residues. The V and J ends lost 1 base and 5 bases respectively, with 11 bases between them. The germline V gene encodes CDR1 SGHTA and CDR2 FQGTGA. In nucleotides, the CDR3 is TGTGCCAGCAGCTTAATGGGGGGCGCGGAGACCCAGTACTTC. It is translated as CASSLMGGAETQYF.

The V and J genes are TRBV19 and TRBJ1-2, with D perhaps matching TRBD1 (5 bases). The CDR3 has 13 amino acids. The germline V gene has CDR1 LNHDA and CDR2 SQIVND (reference sequence). Trimming pared 6 bases from V and 6 bases from J, leaving 14 bases between. The CDR3 DNA reads TGTGCCAGTAGCCTGAAGGGGTTGGATGGCTACACCTTC. Protein product: CASSLKGLDGYTF.

This clonotype was recorded at least ten times. The chain employs TRBV2 and TRBJ2-5; no clear D. V lost 3 bases and J 4 bases, leaving 15 bases between the germline ends. Germline lookup yields CDR1 SNHLY and CDR2 FYNNEI. This CDR3 spans 15 amino acids. CDR3: CASSDSRGGGETQYF. Written as DNA, the CDR3 is TGTGCCAGCAGTGATTCGAGAGGCGGCGGAGAGACCCAGTACTTC. The entire variable domain, with the rest obtained from reference TRBV2 and TRBJ2-5, is as follows: EPEVTQTPSHQVTQMGQEVILRCVPISNHLYFYWYRQILGQKVEFLVSFYNNEISEKSEIFDDQFSVERPDGSNFTLKIRSTKLEDSAMYFCASSDSRGGGETQYFGPGTRLLVL.

The table lists this clonotype with a few counts. This chain joins TRBV6-6 and TRBJ1-1; D unclear. V was cut by 7 bases and J by 0 bases, with 6 bases left in between. CDR1 and CDR2 (germline): MNHNY, SVGAGI (reference sequence). CDR3 length: 12 amino acids. CDR3 sequence: CASTVLNTEAFF. CDR3 coding DNA: TGTGCCAGCACTGTTCTGAACACTGAAGCTTTCTTT.

The sample holds many counts of this clonotype. An end of the junction differs from the germline gene, which may be a read error. The chain carries TRBV10-3 and TRBJ1-2; D ambiguous. This CDR3 is built from 12 residues. CDR1 ENHRY and CDR2 SYGVKD come from the germline V gene. CDR3 in DNA: TGTGCCAGCAGTGTACAGAACTATGGCTACACCTTC. It encodes CASSVQNYGYTF.